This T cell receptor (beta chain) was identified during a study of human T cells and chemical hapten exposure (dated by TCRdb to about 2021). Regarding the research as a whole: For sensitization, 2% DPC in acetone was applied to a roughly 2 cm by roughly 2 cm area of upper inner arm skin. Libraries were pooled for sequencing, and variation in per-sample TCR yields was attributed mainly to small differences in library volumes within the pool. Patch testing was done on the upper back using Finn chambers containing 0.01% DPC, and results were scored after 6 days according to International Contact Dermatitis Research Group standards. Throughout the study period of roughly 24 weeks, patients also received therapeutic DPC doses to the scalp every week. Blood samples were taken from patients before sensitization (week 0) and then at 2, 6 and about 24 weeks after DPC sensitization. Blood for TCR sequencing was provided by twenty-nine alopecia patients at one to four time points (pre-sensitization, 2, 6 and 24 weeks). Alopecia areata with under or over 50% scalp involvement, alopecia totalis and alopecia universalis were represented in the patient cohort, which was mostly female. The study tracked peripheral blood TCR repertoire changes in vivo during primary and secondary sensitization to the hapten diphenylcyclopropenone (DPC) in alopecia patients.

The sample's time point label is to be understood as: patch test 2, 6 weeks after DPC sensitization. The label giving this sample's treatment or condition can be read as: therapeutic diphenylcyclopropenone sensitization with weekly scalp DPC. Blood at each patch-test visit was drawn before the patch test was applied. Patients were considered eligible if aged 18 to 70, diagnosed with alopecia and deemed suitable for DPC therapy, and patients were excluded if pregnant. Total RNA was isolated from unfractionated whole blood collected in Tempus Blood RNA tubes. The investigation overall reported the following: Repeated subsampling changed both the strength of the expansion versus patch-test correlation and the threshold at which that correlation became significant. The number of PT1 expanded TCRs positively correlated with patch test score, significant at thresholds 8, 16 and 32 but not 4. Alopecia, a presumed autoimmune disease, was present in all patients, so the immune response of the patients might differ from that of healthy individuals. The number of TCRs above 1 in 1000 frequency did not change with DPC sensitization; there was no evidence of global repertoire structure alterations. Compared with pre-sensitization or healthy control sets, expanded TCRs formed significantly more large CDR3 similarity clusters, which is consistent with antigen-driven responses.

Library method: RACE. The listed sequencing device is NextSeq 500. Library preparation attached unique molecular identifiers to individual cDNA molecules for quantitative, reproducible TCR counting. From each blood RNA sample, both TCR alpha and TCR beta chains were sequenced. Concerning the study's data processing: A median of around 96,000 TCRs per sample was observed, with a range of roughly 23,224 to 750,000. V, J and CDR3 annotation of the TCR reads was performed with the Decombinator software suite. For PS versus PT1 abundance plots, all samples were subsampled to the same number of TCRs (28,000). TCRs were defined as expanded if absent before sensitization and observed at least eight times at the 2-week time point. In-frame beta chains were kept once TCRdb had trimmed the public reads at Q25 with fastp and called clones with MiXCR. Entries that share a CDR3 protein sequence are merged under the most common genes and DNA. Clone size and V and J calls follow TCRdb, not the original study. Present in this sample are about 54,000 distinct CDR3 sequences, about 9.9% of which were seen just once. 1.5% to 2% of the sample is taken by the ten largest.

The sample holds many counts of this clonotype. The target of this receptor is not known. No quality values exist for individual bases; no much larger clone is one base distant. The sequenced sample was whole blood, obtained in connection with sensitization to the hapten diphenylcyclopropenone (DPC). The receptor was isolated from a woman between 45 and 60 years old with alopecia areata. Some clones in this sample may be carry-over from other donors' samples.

The sequenced DNA is TGTGCCAGCAGCCAAGGAGTTTATCGGAGCACAGATACGCAGTATTTT. Translated, this is CASSQGVYRSTDTQYF. Here the chain combines TRBV4-2 and TRBJ2-3; confidence is insufficient to name the D gene. The germline V gene sets CDR1 to LGHNA and CDR2 to YNFKEQ. Between the V and J ends, shortened by 1 base and 0 bases respectively, the junction contains 11 bases. The CDR3, from cysteine to phenylalanine, totals 16 residues. The kept DNA is CDR3 alone, 48 bases in frame from the first base.